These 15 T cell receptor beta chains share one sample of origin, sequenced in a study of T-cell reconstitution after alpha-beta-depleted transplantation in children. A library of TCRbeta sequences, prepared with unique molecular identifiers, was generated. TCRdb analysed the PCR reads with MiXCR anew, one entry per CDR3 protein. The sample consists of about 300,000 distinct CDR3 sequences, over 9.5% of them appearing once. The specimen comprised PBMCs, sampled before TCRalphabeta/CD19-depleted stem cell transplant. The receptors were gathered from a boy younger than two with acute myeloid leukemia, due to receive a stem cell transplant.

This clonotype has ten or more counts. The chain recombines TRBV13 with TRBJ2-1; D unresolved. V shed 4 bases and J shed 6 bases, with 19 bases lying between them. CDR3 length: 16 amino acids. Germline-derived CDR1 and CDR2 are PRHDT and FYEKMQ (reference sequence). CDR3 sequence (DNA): TGTGCCAGCAGCTCCAGGAGTGGCCTTGTAGGCAATGAGCAGTTCTTC. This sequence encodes CASSSRSGLVGNEQFF.

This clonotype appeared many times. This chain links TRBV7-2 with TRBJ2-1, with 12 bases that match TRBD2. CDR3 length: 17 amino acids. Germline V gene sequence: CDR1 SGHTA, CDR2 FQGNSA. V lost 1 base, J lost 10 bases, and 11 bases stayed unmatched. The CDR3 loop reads CASSLGLTSGSQDEQFF. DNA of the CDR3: TGTGCCAGCAGCTTAGGGCTGACTAGCGGGAGCCAGGACGAGCAGTTCTTC.

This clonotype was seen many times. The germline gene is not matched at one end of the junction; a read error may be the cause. The CDR3 region is CHPTAPDTQYF. CDR3 sequence (DNA): TGCCATCCAACGGCCCCAGATACGCAGTATTTT. The chain links TRBV28 to TRBJ2-3; D not resolved. The CDR3 runs 11 residues. The germline gives CDR1 MDHEN, CDR2 SYDVKM.

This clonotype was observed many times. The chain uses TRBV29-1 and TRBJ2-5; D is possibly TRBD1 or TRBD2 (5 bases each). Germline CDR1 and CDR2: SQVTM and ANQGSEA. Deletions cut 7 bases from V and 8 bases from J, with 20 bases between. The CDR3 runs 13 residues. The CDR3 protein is CSAPRDPQGTQYF. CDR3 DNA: TGCAGCGCCCCGAGGGACCCTCAAGGAACCCAGTACTTC.

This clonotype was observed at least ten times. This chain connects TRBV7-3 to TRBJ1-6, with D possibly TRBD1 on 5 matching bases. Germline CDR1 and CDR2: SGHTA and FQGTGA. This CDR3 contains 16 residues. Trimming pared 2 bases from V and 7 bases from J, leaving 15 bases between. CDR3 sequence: CASSLGSGHPNSPLHF. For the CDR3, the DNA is TGTGCCAGCAGCTTAGGGTCGGGGCATCCCAATTCACCCCTCCACTTT.

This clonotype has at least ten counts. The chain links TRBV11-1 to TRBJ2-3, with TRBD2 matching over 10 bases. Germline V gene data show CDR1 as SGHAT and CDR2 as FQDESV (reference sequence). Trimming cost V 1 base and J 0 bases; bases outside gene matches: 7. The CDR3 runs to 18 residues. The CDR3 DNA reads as TGTGCCAGCAGCTTAGTCTTGGTAGCGGGAGGCAGCACAGATACGCAGTATTTT. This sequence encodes CASSLVLVAGGSTDTQYF.

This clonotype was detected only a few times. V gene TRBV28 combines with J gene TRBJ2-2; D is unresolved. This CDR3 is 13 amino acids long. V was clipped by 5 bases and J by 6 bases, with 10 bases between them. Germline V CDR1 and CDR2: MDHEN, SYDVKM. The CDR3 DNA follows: TGTGCCAGCAGTCCTAGGGTGTCCGGGGAGCTGTTTTTT. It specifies CASSPRVSGELFF.

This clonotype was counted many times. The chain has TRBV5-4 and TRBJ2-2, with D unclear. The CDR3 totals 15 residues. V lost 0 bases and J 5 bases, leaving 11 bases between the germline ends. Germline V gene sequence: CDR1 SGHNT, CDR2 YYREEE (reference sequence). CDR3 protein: CASSLGNRWTGELFF. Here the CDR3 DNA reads TGTGCCAGCAGCTTGGGAAATCGGTGGACCGGGGAGCTGTTTTTT.

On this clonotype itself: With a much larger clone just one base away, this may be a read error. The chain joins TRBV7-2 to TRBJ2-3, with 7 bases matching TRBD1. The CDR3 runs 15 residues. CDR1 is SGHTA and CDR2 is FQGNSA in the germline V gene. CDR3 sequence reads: CGSSARQGRTDTQYF. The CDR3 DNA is TGTGGCAGCAGCGCCAGACAGGGCCGCACAGATACGCAGTATTTT.

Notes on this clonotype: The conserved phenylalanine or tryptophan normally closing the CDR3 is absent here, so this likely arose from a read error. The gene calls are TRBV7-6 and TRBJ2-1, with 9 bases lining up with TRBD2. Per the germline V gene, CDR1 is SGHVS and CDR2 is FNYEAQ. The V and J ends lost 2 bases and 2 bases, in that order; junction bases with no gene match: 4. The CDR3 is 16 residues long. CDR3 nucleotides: TGTGCCAGCAGCTTAAGTCTAGCGGGGACCTACAATGAGCAGTTCGTC. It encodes CASSLSLAGTYNEQFV.

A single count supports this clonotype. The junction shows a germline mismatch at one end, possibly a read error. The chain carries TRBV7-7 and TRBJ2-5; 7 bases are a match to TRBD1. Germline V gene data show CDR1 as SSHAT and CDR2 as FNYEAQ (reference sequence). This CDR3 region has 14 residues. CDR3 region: CASSSQGTQETQYF. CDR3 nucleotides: TGTGCTAGCAGCTCACAGGGGACACAAGAGACCCAGTACTTC.

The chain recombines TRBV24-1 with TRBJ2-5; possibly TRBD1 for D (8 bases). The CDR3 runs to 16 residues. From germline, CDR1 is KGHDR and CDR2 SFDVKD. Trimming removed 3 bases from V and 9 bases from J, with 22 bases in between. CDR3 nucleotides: TGTGCCACCAGTGATCCCAACAGGGGGGGGAGGGAGCCCCAGTACTTC. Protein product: CATSDPNRGGREPQYF.

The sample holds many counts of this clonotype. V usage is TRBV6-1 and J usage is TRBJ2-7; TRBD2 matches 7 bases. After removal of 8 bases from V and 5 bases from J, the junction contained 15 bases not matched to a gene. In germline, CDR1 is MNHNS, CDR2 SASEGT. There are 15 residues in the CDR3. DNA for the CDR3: TGTGCCAGCGGAACTGGCGGGAGTGGTTTGAACGAGCAGTACTTC. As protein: CASGTGGSGLNEQYF.

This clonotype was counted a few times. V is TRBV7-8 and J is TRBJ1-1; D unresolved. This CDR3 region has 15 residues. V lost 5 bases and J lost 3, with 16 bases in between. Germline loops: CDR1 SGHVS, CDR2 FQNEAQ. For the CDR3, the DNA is TGTGCCAGCAGCCGGCCGTGGGGAGAGCACACTGAAGCTTTCTTT. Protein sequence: CASSRPWGEHTEAFF.

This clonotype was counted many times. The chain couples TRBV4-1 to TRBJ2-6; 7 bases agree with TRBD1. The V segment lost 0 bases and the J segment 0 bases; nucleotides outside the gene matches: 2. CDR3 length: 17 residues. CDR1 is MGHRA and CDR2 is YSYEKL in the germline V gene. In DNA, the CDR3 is TGCGCCAGCAGCCAAGAACAGGGGAGCTCTGGGGCCAACGTCCTGACTTTC. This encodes CASSQEQGSSGANVLTF.